This TCR beta chain was obtained from a study of cytomegalovirus exposure and HLA in healthy donors. Overall study: Earlier, some 200 million T cells were analyzed, and approximately 110 million unique TCR beta sequences were found among them.

The germline V gene has CDR1 SGDLS and CDR2 YYNGEE. The V gene lost 0 bases and the J gene lost 6 bases, with 13 bases spanning the gap. The CDR3 contains 14 residues. The PCR had 60 Vbeta and 13 Jbeta primers. TCRdb's copy holds only in-frame clones and misses some; the assay was immunoSEQ multiplex PCR. Of approximately 160,000 clones listed, roughly 79% are singletons. This TCR derives from a man aged 40-49 years in good health and CMV-seronegative. The rearrangement links TRBV9 to TRBJ2-7; maybe TRBD2 (6 bases). The sequencing sample was made of PBMCs. CDR3 DNA sequence: TGTGCCAGCAGCGTAGAGGCGGGACCCCTCGAGCAGTACTTC. Amino acids: CASSVEAGPLEQYF. Combining the CDR3 with reference TRBV9 and TRBJ2-7 gives the whole variable domain DSGVTQTPKHLITATGQRVTLRCSPRSGDLSVYWYQQSLDQGLQFLIQYYNGEERAKGNILERFSAQQFPDLHSELNLSSLELGDSALYFCASSVEAGPLEQYFGPGTRLTVT.